This T cell receptor beta chain was found in a study of cytomegalovirus exposure and HLA in healthy donors. The wider study: Around 200 million T cells yielded approximately 100 million unique TCR beta sequences, as an earlier analysis found.

The primer mix had 60 Vbeta and 13 Jbeta primers. Measured with immunoSEQ multiplex PCR; TCRdb has only the in-frame clones, and not every one. Of about 120,000 clones detected, approximately 80% appear once; the ten largest clones hold roughly 2.6%. The germline V gene has CDR1 LGHNA and CDR2 YSLEER. The length of the CDR3 is 16 residues. V lost 3 bases to trimming and J lost 3 bases; unmatched junction nucleotides: 10. This TCR derives from a woman younger than 30 in good health and CMV-seronegative. The V call is TRBV4-3, the J call TRBJ2-5, with 7 bases aligning to TRBD1. Material for sequencing was PBMCs. The CDR3 spells CASSQTGLDGKETQYF. The DNA for the CDR3 is TGCGCCAGCAGCCAGACAGGGTTAGACGGGAAAGAGACCCAGTACTTC.